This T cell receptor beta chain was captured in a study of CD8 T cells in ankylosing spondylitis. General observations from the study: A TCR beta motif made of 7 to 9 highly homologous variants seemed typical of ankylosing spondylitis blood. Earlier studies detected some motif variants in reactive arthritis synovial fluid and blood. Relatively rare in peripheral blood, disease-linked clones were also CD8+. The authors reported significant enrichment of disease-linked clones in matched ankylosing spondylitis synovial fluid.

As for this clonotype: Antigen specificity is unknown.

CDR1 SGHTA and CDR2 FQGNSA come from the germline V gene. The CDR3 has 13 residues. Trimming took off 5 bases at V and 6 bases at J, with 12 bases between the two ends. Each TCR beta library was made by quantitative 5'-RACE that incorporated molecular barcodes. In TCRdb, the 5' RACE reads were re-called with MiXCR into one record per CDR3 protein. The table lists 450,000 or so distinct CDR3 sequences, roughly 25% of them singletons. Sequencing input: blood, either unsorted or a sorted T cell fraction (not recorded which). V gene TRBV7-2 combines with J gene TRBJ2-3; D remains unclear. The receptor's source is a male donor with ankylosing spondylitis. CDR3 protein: CASSPGPNDTQYF. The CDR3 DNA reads TGTGCCAGCAGCCCGGGCCCGAACGATACGCAGTATTTT.